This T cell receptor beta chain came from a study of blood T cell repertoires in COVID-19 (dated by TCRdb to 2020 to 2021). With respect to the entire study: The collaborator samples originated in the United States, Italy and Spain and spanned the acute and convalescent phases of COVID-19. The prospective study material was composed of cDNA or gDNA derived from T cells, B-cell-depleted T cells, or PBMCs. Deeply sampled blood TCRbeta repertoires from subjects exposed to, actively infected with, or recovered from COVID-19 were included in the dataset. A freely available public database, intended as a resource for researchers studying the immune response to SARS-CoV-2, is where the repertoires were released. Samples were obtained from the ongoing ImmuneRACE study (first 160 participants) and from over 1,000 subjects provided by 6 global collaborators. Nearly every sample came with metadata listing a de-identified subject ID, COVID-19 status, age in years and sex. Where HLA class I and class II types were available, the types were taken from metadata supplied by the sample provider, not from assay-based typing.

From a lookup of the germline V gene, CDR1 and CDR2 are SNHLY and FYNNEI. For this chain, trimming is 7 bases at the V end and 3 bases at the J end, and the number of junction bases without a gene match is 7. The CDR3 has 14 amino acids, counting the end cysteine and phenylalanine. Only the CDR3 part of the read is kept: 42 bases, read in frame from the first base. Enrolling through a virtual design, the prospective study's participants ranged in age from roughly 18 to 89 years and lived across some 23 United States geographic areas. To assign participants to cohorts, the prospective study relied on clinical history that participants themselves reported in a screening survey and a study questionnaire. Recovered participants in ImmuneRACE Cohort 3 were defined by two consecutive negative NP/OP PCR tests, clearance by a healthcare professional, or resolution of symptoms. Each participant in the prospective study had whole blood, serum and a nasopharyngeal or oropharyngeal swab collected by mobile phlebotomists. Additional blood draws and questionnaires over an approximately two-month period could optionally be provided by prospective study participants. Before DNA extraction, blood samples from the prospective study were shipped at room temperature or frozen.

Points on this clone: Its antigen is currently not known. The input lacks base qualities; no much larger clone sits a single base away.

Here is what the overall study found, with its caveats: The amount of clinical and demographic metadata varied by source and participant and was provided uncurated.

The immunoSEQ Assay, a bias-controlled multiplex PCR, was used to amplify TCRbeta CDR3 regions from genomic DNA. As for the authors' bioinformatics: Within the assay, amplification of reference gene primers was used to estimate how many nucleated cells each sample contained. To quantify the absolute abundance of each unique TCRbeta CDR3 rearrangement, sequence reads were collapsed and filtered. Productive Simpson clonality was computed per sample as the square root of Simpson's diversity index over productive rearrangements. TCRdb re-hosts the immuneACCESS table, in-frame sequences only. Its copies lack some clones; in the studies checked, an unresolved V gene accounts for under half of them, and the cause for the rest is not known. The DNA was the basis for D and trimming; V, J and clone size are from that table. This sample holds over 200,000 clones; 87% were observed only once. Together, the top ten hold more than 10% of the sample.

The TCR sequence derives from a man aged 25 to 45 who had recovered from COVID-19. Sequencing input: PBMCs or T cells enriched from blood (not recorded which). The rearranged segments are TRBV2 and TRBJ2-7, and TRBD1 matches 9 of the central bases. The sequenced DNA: TGTGCCAGCAATCCCGGGACAGGGTACTACGAGCAGTACTTC. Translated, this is CASNPGTGYYEQYF. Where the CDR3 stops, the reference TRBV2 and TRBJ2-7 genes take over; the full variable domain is EPEVTQTPSHQVTQMGQEVILRCVPISNHLYFYWYRQILGQKVEFLVSFYNNEISEKSEIFDDQFSVERPDGSNFTLKIRSTKLEDSAMYFCASNPGTGYYEQYFGPGTRLTVT.